This T cell receptor (beta chain) was sequenced for a study of blood T cell repertoires in COVID-19. About the study: Samples of COVID-19 (acute and convalescent) were obtained from the United States, Italy and Spain. T cells, B-cell-depleted T cells, or PBMCs provided the cDNA or gDNA that served as material.

Original data processing: Amplification with reference gene primers provided the estimates of nucleated cell counts. Sequenced by immunoSEQ multiplex PCR; TCRdb stores in-frame clones only, minus some. The V and J calls and clone size are taken from that table; D and trimming were inferred from the DNA. The table lists about 150,000 clones, about 88% of them singletons. The V gene's germline CDR1 is MNHEY and CDR2 SMNVEV (reference sequence). CDR3 length: 15 residues. Deletions cut 7 bases from V and 6 bases from J, with 21 bases between. Material: peripheral blood. The V gene is TRBV27, the J gene TRBJ2-5; D is possibly TRBD2 (6 bases). This sequence originates from a man aged 50 or older who had recovered from COVID-19. CDR3 nucleotides: TGTGCCAGCACGGAGTGGGGTACCCGCGGGAAGACCCAGTACTTC. Protein: CASTEWGTRGKTQYF.